This T cell receptor (beta chain) emerged from a study of breast tumors, draining lymph nodes, adjacent tissues (dated by TCRdb to 2016 to 2017). For the wider study: In breast cancer patients, the study compared the TCR beta repertoires of tumor, adjacent nontumor tissue and axillary lymph nodes. The study was designed to assess the relationships and possible T-cell exchange between tumor, surrounding tissue and draining lymph node repertoires in human breast cancer. General findings and caveats noted by the study authors: Tumors showed preferential V and J gene usage, and their T-cell repertoire diversity fell below that of lymph nodes yet above that of nontumor tissue. The similarity between tumor and nontumor tissue repertoires was significantly greater in luminal-like breast cancer than in basal-like breast cancer. The conclusion that tumor T cells originate in lymph nodes was framed as consistent with a hypothesis rather than directly demonstrated. The data were considered consistent with the idea that most tumor T cells come from the lymph node and then expand in tumor tissue.

Sequencing instrument: Illumina HiSeq 2000. Multiplex PCR amplification was used to generate the TCR beta chain libraries. High-throughput sequencing was used to analyze the amplified TCR beta chain products. In TCRdb, the public reads were trimmed at Q25 with fastp and aligned with MiXCR, with productive beta chains retained. Every entry covers one CDR3 protein and lists the most common genes and DNA from its rows. A total of about 16,000 distinct CDR3 sequences appear in this sample, about 45% of them only once. 13% of the sample rests with the top ten. This clonotype was seen only a few times. This receptor's antigen is unknown. Per-base quality was not reported, and no clone a single base away is much larger than it. The CDR3 has 16 amino acids, counting the end cysteine and phenylalanine. Kept here is only the CDR3 DNA, which spans 48 bases and is read in frame from base 1. Sequences SGHKS (CDR1) and YYEKEE (CDR2) are obtained from the germline V gene (reference sequence). Here V drops 0 bases and J drops 8 bases, and the junction holds 8 bases not matched to any gene.

The adjacent samples were made up of nontumor breast tissue around the tumor. Sequenced: tumor-adjacent breast tissue. This sequence uses TRBV5-5 and TRBJ1-2, with 12 central nucleotides matching TRBD1. This clonotype originated in a female donor with breast cancer. Some clones in this sample may be carry-over from other donors' samples. The CDR3 has the sequence CASSLEFLGQGAGYTF. The DNA is as follows: TGTGCCAGCAGCTTGGAATTTTTGGGACAGGGGGCAGGCTACACCTTC.